This T cell receptor (beta chain) was sequenced during a study of blood T cell repertoires in COVID-19. Study-wide context: COVID-19 samples from acute and convalescent phases originated in the United States, Italy and Spain. PBMCs, B-cell-depleted T cells, or T cells were the source of the cDNA or gDNA that made up the material.

Trimming left V 2 bases short and J 12 bases short, with 16 bases between. The CDR3 has 13 amino acids. The germline V gene encodes CDR1 LGHDT and CDR2 YNNKEL (reference sequence). Original methodology: Reference gene primer amplification gave nucleated cell count estimates. Libraries were prepared by immunoSEQ multiplex PCR; TCRdb keeps only in-frame clonotypes and omits some of them. The V and J calls and the clone size are those of that table, but D and trimming were determined from the DNA. The sample lists around 63,000 clones, around 87% occurring once. The TCR comes from a woman aged 60-75 years with acute or convalescent COVID-19. The chain combines TRBV3-1 (or the pseudogene TRBV3-2) with TRBJ1-1, with unresolved D. Sequenced: peripheral blood. The CDR3 DNA is TGTGCCAGCAGCCAACCGTCCCTCAGGTGGACTTTCTTT. It translates to CASSQPSLRWTFF.